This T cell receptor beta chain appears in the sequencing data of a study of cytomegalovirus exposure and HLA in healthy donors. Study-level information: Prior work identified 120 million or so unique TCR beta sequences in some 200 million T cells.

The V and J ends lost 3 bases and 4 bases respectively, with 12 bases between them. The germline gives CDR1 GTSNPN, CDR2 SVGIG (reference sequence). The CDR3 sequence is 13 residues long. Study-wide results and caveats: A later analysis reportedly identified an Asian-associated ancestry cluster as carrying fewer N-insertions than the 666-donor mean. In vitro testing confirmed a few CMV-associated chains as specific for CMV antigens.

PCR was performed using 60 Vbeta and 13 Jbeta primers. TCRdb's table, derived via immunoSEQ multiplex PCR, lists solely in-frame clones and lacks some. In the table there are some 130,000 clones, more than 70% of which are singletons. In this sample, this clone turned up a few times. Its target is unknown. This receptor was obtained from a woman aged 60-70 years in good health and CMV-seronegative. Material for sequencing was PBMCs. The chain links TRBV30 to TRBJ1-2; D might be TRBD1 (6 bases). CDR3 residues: CAWRAGQSYGYTF. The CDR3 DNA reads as TGTGCCTGGAGGGCCGGACAGAGCTATGGCTACACCTTC. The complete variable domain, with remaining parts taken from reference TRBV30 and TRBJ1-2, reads SQTIHQWPATLVQPVGSPLSLECTVEGTSNPNLYWYRQAAGRGLQLLFYSVGIGQISSEVPQNLSASRPQDRQFILSSKKLLLSDSGFYLCAWRAGQSYGYTFGSGTRLTVV.